Presented here are 11 T cell receptor beta chains from one specimen sequenced in a study of Ad26.COV2.S vaccination and SARS-CoV-2 variants. Libraries were prepared by immunoSEQ multiplex PCR; TCRdb keeps only in-frame clonotypes and omits some of them. In the table there are about half a million clones, about nine tenths of which are singletons. Treatment defined: approximately 18 received Ad26.COV2.S at low or high dose, single or two shots; a few received placebo; per-sample allocation not given. Sampling occurred on day 63 after the first vaccine or placebo injection. This specimen consisted of peripheral blood, obtained in a trial of Ad26.COV2.S vaccine versus placebo. Source of these receptors: a person between 18 and 59 years old who received the Ad26.COV2.S COVID-19 vaccine or a placebo.

This clone showed up just a few times. The chain is built from TRBV5-4 and TRBJ2-1, with 10 bases lining up with TRBD1. This CDR3 comprises 15 residues. The J segment lost 6 bases and the V segment lost 4 bases, leaving 7 bases of the junction unmatched. Germline V lookup: CDR1 SGHNT, CDR2 YYREEE (reference sequence). The CDR3: CASSRGQGEGNEQFF. As DNA, the CDR3 is TGTGCCAGCAGCCGTGGACAGGGGGAAGGCAATGAGCAGTTCTTC.

This clone was found once. The chain uses TRBV20-1 and TRBJ2-3; no reliable D call. Germline CDR1 reads DFQATT; CDR2 reads SNEGSKA (reference sequence). V lost 3 bases, J lost 6 bases, and 10 bases lay in between. This CDR3 contains 12 residues. CDR3 loop: CSASYPADTQYF. The CDR3 nucleotides are TGCAGTGCTAGTTACCCAGCCGATACGCAGTATTTT.

This clone was recorded once. This chain links TRBV27 with TRBJ1-4; D possibly corresponds to TRBD1 (6 bases). Germline V gene sequence: CDR1 MNHEY, CDR2 SMNVEV (reference sequence). The CDR3 is made up of 16 amino acids. Trimming pared 5 bases from V and 7 bases from J, leaving 20 bases between. For the CDR3, the DNA is TGTGCCAGCAGTACGCTCCTTCGGGGGCGCTTTGAAAAACTGTTTTTT. It yields the protein CASSTLLRGRFEKLFF.

V is TRBV6-2 or TRBV6-3 and J is TRBJ2-7; unclear D gene. V lost 0 bases and J lost 0, with 12 bases in between. The CDR3 is 16 amino acids. Per germline, CDR1 MNHEY and CDR2 SVGEGT. As DNA, the CDR3 is TGTGCCAGCAGTTACTCAAGGCAGGCCAGCTCCTACGAGCAGTACTTC. Its protein is CASSYSRQASSYEQYF.

J is TRBJ1-4 and V is TRBV9, with a weak D call TRBD1 (5 bases). Germline assignment: CDR1 SGDLS and CDR2 YYNGEE. The V gene lost 1 base and the J gene lost 3 bases, with 10 bases spanning the gap. The CDR3 extends over 15 amino acids. CDR3 sequence reads: CASSVYGTANEKLFF. Written as DNA, the CDR3 is TGTGCCAGCAGCGTATACGGGACGGCTAATGAAAAACTGTTTTTT.

The genes are TRBV27 and TRBJ2-7, with 10 nucleotides matching TRBD1. V shed 6 bases, J shed 5 bases, and the junction held 4 bases outside the gene matches. The CDR3 runs 13 residues. Germline CDR1 and CDR2: MNHEY and SMNVEV (reference sequence). The DNA for the CDR3 is TGTGCCAGCAGCCCGGGACAGGGGCACGAGCAGTACTTC. It yields the protein CASSPGQGHEQYF.

Turning to this clone: The same CDR3 arises from other DNA sequences in this sample as well. The chain carries TRBV2 and TRBJ1-2; D uncertain. This CDR3 has 12 residues. V lost 2 bases, J lost 2 bases, and 3 bases lay in between. Germline V CDR1 and CDR2: SNHLY, FYNNEI. The DNA for the CDR3 is TGTGCCAGCAGTGAACAAAACTATGGCTACACCTTC. This codes for CASSEQNYGYTF.

The CDR3 DNA follows: TGTGCCTGGGGTAGGACAGAGAACACTGAAGCTTTCTTT. Translation gives CAWGRTENTEAFF. The rearrangement links TRBV30 to TRBJ1-1; tentative D call: TRBD1 (6 bases). This CDR3 spans 13 amino acids. Germline CDR1 GTSNPN, CDR2 SVGIG (reference sequence). The V end was cut by 5 bases, the J end by 1 base, with 11 bases between.

This clone appeared a single time. The V call is TRBV3-1 (or the pseudogene TRBV3-2), the J call TRBJ2-1, with 15 bases that match TRBD2. In germline, CDR1 is LGHDT, CDR2 YNNKEL (reference sequence). CDR3 length: 19 amino acids. Germline trimming cut 3 bases from V and 3 bases from J; bases unmatched to any gene: 9. This CDR3 reads CASSQRTSGGALGYNEQFF. CDR3 sequence (DNA): TGTGCCAGCAGCCAGAGGACTAGCGGGGGGGCCTTGGGCTACAATGAGCAGTTCTTC.

This rearrangement joins TRBV2 to TRBJ1-1; no clear D gene. V shed 6 bases and J shed 2 bases, with 7 bases lying between them. This CDR3 contains 12 residues. Germline loops: CDR1 SNHLY, CDR2 FYNNEI. In nucleotides, the CDR3 is TGTGCCAGCAGAAGTTTTAACACTGAAGCTTTCTTT. It encodes CASRSFNTEAFF.

The V call is TRBV7-2, the J call TRBJ2-7; a possible D gene is TRBD1 (6 bases). Trimming removed 1 base from V and 0 bases from J, with 10 bases in between. Germline CDR1 is SGHTA and CDR2 is FQGNSA. The CDR3 is made up of 15 amino acids. Here the CDR3 reads CASSLGGGTSYEQYF. CDR3 bases: TGTGCCAGCAGCTTAGGAGGGGGAACCTCCTACGAGCAGTACTTC. Combining the CDR3 with reference TRBV7-2 and TRBJ2-7 gives the whole variable domain GAGVSQSPSNKVTEKGKDVELRCDPISGHTALYWYRQSLGQGLEFLIYFQGNSAPDKSGLPSDRFSAERTGGSVSTLTIQRTQQEDSAVYLCASSLGGGTSYEQYFGPGTRLTVT.